Shown below are 14 T cell receptor beta chains from a single sample sequenced in a study of T cells in women clearing cervical HPV infection. Clones were sequenced by immunoSEQ multiplex PCR, and TCRdb holds only the in-frame ones, with some missing. The table for this sample gives 21,000 or so clones. The sample was blood buffy coat. These receptors were obtained from a woman between 18 and 70 years old with a cervical HPV16 infection that either progressed to CIN3+ or cleared (not recorded which).

In regard to this clone: The CDR3 end falls 3 residues outside the read, so it is completed with the germline J gene. The V gene is TRBV9, the J gene TRBJ2-3; the D gene is possibly TRBD2 (6 bases). Per germline, CDR1 SGDLS and CDR2 YYNGEE. V was shortened by 3 bases and J by 3 bases, with 20 bases between the two germline ends. This CDR3 region has 17 residues. The CDR3 loop is CASSAAWGTPITDTQYF. The sequenced part of the CDR3 DNA is TGTGCCAGCAGCGCCGCATGGGGGACTCCCATTACAGATACG.

Worth noting for this clone: The read is 3 residues too short to cover the CDR3 end, so that end is filled in from the germline J gene. The rearrangement joins TRBV19 to TRBJ2-5; D might be TRBD2 (7 bases). The CDR3 covers 18 residues. CDR1 LNHDA and CDR2 SQIVND come from the germline V gene (reference sequence). V gave up 5 bases and J gave up 3 bases, with 25 bases separating them. The CDR3 here is CASSPNRLGGGREETQYF. The CDR3 bases that were read are TGTGCCAGTAGTCCCAATCGACTTGGCGGGGGCCGAGAAGAGACC.

A word on this clone: The sequenced fragment ends 3 residues before the CDR3 boundary, so the rest is inferred from the germline J gene. The chain uses TRBV19 and TRBJ1-2; TRBD1 matches at 9 bases. The germline V gene has CDR1 LNHDA and CDR2 SQIVND (reference sequence). The CDR3 loop spans 16 amino acids. The sequenced CDR3 bases are TGTGCCAGTAGTATTGGTACAGGGGGCTCCTACAATGAC. Protein: CASSIGTGGSYND. The whole CDR3 reads CASSIGTGGSYNDYTF.

Points on this clone: Read coverage stops 3 residues before the CDR3 terminus; the germline J gene supplies the remainder. The rearrangement links TRBV19 to TRBJ1-1; D is uncertain. CDR3 length: 12 amino acids. The germline V gene encodes CDR1 LNHDA and CDR2 SQIVND (reference sequence). Trimming stripped 7 bases from V and 4 bases from J, with 10 bases between. The CDR3 loop reads CASMRGATEAFF. The CDR3 bases that were read are TGTGCCAGTATGCGGGGAGCCACTGAA. The variable domain in full, completed from reference TRBV19 and TRBJ1-1, reads DGGITQSPKYLFRKEGQNVTLSCEQNLNHDAMYWYRQDPGQGLRLIYYSQIVNDFQKGDIAEGYSVSREKKESFPLTVTSAQKNPTAFYLCASMRGATEAFFGQGTRLTVV.

Of note for this clone: The read ends 3 residues shy of where the CDR3 ends; the end is completed using the germline J gene. V usage is TRBV7-3 and J usage is TRBJ2-1; maybe TRBD2 (7 bases). The V gene's germline CDR1 is SGHTA and CDR2 FQGTGA. Trimming took off 4 bases at V and 6 bases at J, with 13 bases between the two ends. This CDR3 region has 14 residues. CDR3 DNA, as far as it was read: TGTGCCAGCAGCTCAAGGGGGGGCCCCAATGAG. It encodes CASSSRGGPNE. The entire CDR3 reads CASSSRGGPNEQFF.

Concerning this clone: The read ends 3 residues shy of where the CDR3 ends; the end is completed using the germline J gene. This chain connects TRBV4-2 to TRBJ2-6; a possible D gene is TRBD1 (6 bases). This CDR3 spans 16 amino acids. Germline assignment: CDR1 LGHNA and CDR2 YNFKEQ. The V end lost 0 bases, the J end lost 1 base, and 7 bases lay between the germline ends. The CDR3 spells CASSQETGSGANVLTF. The CDR3 DNA, read in part, is TGTGCCAGCAGCCAAGAAACAGGGTCTGGGGCCAACGTC.

As for this clone: The read comes to an end 3 residues before the CDR3 does, leaving the germline J gene to fill in the end. The rearrangement joins TRBV11-3 to TRBJ1-5, with a tentative D call TRBD1 (5 bases). V lost 5 bases and J lost 5, with 10 bases in between. CDR1 is SGHNT, CDR2 YENEEA, per germline. The CDR3 runs 13 residues. The CDR3 bases that were read are TGTGCCAGCAGCCTAGGGGCGTATCAGCCC. Its translation is CASSLGAYQP. The complete CDR3 reads CASSLGAYQPQHF. The variable domain in full, with the rest retrieved from reference TRBV11-3 and TRBJ1-5, is EAGVVQSPRYKIIEKKQPVAFWCNPISGHNTLYWYLQNLGQGPELLIRYENEEAVDDSQLPKDRFSAERLKGVDSTLKIQPAELGDSAVYLCASSLGAYQPQHFGDGTRLSIL.

Of note for this clone: The CDR3 end is not reached by the read, which stops 3 residues before it; the germline J gene fills it in. This chain connects TRBV7-6 to TRBJ1-1; the D gene is possibly TRBD1 (6 bases). The CDR3 sequence is 16 residues long. Trimming removed 7 bases at V and 3 bases at J, with 21 bases between. Germline V gene lookup returns CDR1 SGHVS and CDR2 FNYEAQ. The CDR3 DNA, read in part, is TGTGCCAGCACCATACAGGGCAGGGAGTTCCACACTGAA. It specifies CASTIQGREFHTE. The full CDR3 protein is CASTIQGREFHTEAFF.

Comment on this clone: The read gets to within 3 residues of the CDR3 end, and the germline J gene fills in the rest. The chain carries TRBV10-3 and TRBJ2-3; the D is unclear. The CDR3 spans 13 residues. Between the trimmed V and J ends, which lost 7 bases and 1 base, there was a span of 9 bases. Germline V gene sequence: CDR1 ENHRY, CDR2 SYGVKD. CDR3 in amino acids: CAIKLGGTDTQYF. The DNA read from the CDR3 is TGTGCCATCAAACTCGGTGGCACAGATACG.

In the case of this clone: The read falls 3 residues short of the CDR3 end, and the missing part is taken from the germline J gene. The chain uses TRBV12-3 or TRBV12-4 and TRBJ2-2; maybe TRBD2 (5 bases). The CDR3 consists of 16 residues. The germline V and J ends were trimmed by 4 bases and 5 bases, with 17 bases remaining between them. CDR3 DNA, as far as it was read: TGTGCCAGCAGTTGGTTTACTAGTGGATCTACCGGGGAG. Translation: CASSWFTSGSTGE. The whole CDR3 is CASSWFTSGSTGELFF.

For this clone: Sequencing ends 3 residues short of the CDR3 end; the germline J gene provides the rest. The chain joins TRBV7-6 to TRBJ2-5; D possibly uses TRBD1 or TRBD2 (6 bases each). The CDR3 contains 13 residues. Germline CDR1 SGHVS, CDR2 FNYEAQ. V was pared by 8 bases and J by 2 bases, with 12 bases between. The CDR3: CASARGRQETQYF. Incomplete CDR3 DNA: TGTGCCAGCGCGAGGGGGAGGCAAGAGACC. Full variable domain (missing parts from reference TRBV7-6 and TRBJ2-5): GAGVSQSPRYKVTKRGQDVALRCDPISGHVSLYWYRQALGQGPEFLTYFNYEAQQDKSGLPNDRFSAERPEGSISTLTIQRTEQRDSAMYRCASARGRQETQYFGPGTRLLVL.

Comments on this clone: The read finishes 3 residues shy of the CDR3 end, and the germline J gene is used to complete it. The same CDR3 also results from other DNA sequences found in this sample. The V gene is TRBV5-1, the J gene TRBJ1-3; 9 nucleotides align to TRBD1. Germline V gene data show CDR1 as SGHRS and CDR2 as YFSETQ. V dropped 2 bases and J dropped 3; count of bases not matched to a gene: 9. CDR3 length: 17 residues. CDR3 DNA, as far as it was read: TGCGCCAGCAGCTTCAGCACCGGGACAGGGAATGGAAACACC. Translation: CASSFSTGTGNGNT. In full, the CDR3 reads CASSFSTGTGNGNTIYF.

For this clone: The read gets to within 3 residues of the CDR3 end, and the germline J gene fills in the rest. This chain links TRBV7-3 with TRBJ2-1; D perhaps matches TRBD1 (6 bases). The CDR3 spans 14 residues. Germline V gene data show CDR1 as SGHTA and CDR2 as FQGTGA. V lost 5 bases and J lost 9, with 17 bases in between. The CDR3 loop reads CASSPDTGLREQFF. The sequenced CDR3 bases are TGTGCCAGCAGCCCAGACACAGGGTTACGTGAG. Combining the CDR3 with reference TRBV7-3 and TRBJ2-1 gives the whole variable domain GAGVSQTPSNKVTEKGKYVELRCDPISGHTALYWYRQSLGQGPEFLIYFQGTGAADDSGLPNDRFFAVRPEGSVSTLKIQRTERGDSAVYLCASSPDTGLREQFFGPGTRLTVL.

In the case of this clone: The CDR3 end lies 3 residues beyond the end of the read and is filled in from the germline J gene. The chain recombines TRBV2 with TRBJ1-4; maybe TRBD1 (5 bases). The CDR3 has 15 residues. V lost 6 bases and J lost 7, with 18 bases in between. The germline CDR1 and CDR2 sequences are SNHLY and FYNNEI. The CDR3: CASSEAGYEGEKLFF. The sequenced part of the CDR3 DNA is TGTGCCAGCAGCGAGGCAGGGTATGAGGGTGAAAAA.